Presented here are 20 T cell receptor beta chains from one specimen sequenced in a study of glioma-infiltrating T cells. The iRepertoire nested amplicon-rescue multiplex PCR amplified TCR alpha and beta CDR3s from RNA. TCRdb itself ran the multiplex PCR reads through MiXCR, one entry per CDR3 protein. The sample shows some 120,000 distinct CDR3 sequences, roughly 24% of them seen only once. Sequences were obtained from glioma tissue, nonneoplastic brain tissue, or PBMCs (not recorded which). The receptors shown here come from a human donor with low-grade glioma or glioblastoma, undergoing nonglioma brain surgery, or in good health (not recorded which).

To note about this clonotype: With a much larger clone just one base away, this may be a read error. The chain employs TRBV10-3 and TRBJ1-1; possible D gene TRBD1, 6 bases. The CDR3 spans 13 residues. Trimming removed 4 bases at V and 7 bases at J, with 13 bases between. Germline values: CDR1 ENHRY, CDR2 SYGVKD. As DNA, the CDR3 is TGTGCCATCAGTGCCCCGATAGGGGGTGAAGCTTTCTTT. Residues: CAISAPIGGEAFF.

The CDR3 spells CASSLLGVAGAYEQFF. The DNA for the CDR3 is TGTGCCAGCAGCTTGCTCGGTGTAGCGGGAGCCTATGAGCAGTTCTTC. J is TRBJ2-1 and V is TRBV5-6; 9 nucleotides align to TRBD2. The V gene end was trimmed by 1 base and the J gene end by 8 bases; junction bases not matched to a gene: 10. The CDR3 has 16 amino acids. The germline gives CDR1 SGHDT, CDR2 YYEEEE.

The chain links TRBV5-1 to TRBJ1-2; a possible D gene is TRBD1 (5 bases). This CDR3 spans 12 amino acids. Germline CDR1 and CDR2: SGHRS and YFSETQ. The V end was cut by 2 bases, the J end by 8 bases, with 10 bases between. The chain's CDR3 is CASSLTGWGYTF. The CDR3 DNA reads TGCGCCAGCAGCTTAACAGGTTGGGGCTACACCTTC. Combining the CDR3 with reference TRBV5-1 and TRBJ1-2 gives the whole variable domain KAGVTQTPRYLIKTRGQQVTLSCSPISGHRSVSWYQQTPGQGLQFLFEYFSETQRNKGNFPGRFSGRQFSNSRSEMNVSTLELGDSALYLCASSLTGWGYTFGSGTRLTVV.

Comments on this clonotype: A much larger clone sits a single nucleotide away, making a read error possible. V gene TRBV4-1 combines with J gene TRBJ2-1; TRBD1 matches at 8 bases. Germline V gene sequence: CDR1 MGHRA, CDR2 YSYEKL. The CDR3 covers 16 residues. V was clipped by 6 bases and J by 0 bases; unmatched bases: 7. CDR3: CASSQGQDSSYNEQFF. CDR3 in DNA: TGCGCCAGCAGTCAGGGACAGGACTCCTCCTACAATGAGCAGTTCTTC.

To note about this clonotype: This may be a read error: a much more frequent sequence differs by one nucleotide. The chain uses TRBV4-3 and TRBJ1-6, with D unresolved. CDR3 size: 16 residues. Germline-derived CDR1 and CDR2 are LGHNA and YSLEER. The CDR3 here is CASSQDETLKNSPLNF. CDR3 coding DNA: TGCGCCAGCAGCCAAGATGAGACATTGAAGAATTCACCCCTCAACTTT.

V usage is TRBV28 and J usage is TRBJ1-1, with D unclear. This CDR3 is 14 amino acids long. The V end lost 5 bases, the J end lost 6 bases, and 16 bases lay between the germline ends. The germline V gene has CDR1 MDHEN and CDR2 SYDVKM. The CDR3: CASSRSQSGAEAFF. The CDR3 DNA reads as TGTGCCAGCAGTCGGAGTCAGTCAGGCGCTGAAGCTTTCTTT.

About this clonotype itself: A read error is possible here, since a much larger clone lies one base away. The gene calls are TRBV29-1 and TRBJ2-3; D is uncertain. CDR3 size: 12 residues. V shed 0 bases and J shed 3 bases, with 4 bases lying between them. Germline-derived CDR1 and CDR2 are SQVTM and ANQGSEA. CDR3 bases: TGCAGCGTTGAAGACAGGACAGATACGCAGTATTTT. Its translation: CSVEDRTDTQYF.

The chain carries TRBV13 and TRBJ2-5; D gene uncertain. From germline, CDR1 is PRHDT and CDR2 FYEKMQ (reference sequence). Trimming cost V 5 bases and J 1 base, with 20 bases left between them. The CDR3 is 17 amino acids. Here the CDR3 DNA reads TGTGCCAGCAGCACATTATCCCGACCAGGCCTCCAAGAGACCCAGTACTTC. It specifies CASSTLSRPGLQETQYF.

For this clonotype: It may be a read error: a sequence one base away is much more abundant. The chain employs TRBV7-3 and TRBJ1-6, with TRBD1 matching 8 bases. Unmatched junction bases numbered 4, after V lost 3 bases and J lost 9 bases. Germline V CDR1 and CDR2: SGHTA, FQGTGA. The CDR3 has 14 amino acids. CDR3 coding DNA: TGTGCCAGCAGCTTGAACAGGGGGGTTTCACCCCTCCACTTT. Residues: CASSLNRGVSPLHF.

This clonotype was observed a few times. The chain carries TRBV7-2 and TRBJ2-1, with a weak D call TRBD2 (6 bases). Looked up from germline, CDR1 is SGHTA and CDR2 is FQGNSA. The V and J ends lost 5 bases and 7 bases respectively, with 15 bases between them. The CDR3 runs 14 residues. The DNA of the CDR3 is TGTGCCAGCAGCCCCGGGGAGGCGCAGAATGAGCAGTTCTTC. It is translated as CASSPGEAQNEQFF. Supplemented by reference TRBV7-2 and TRBJ2-1, the full variable domain reads GAGVSQSPSNKVTEKGKDVELRCDPISGHTALYWYRQSLGQGLEFLIYFQGNSAPDKSGLPSDRFSAERTGGSVSTLTIQRTQQEDSAVYLCASSPGEAQNEQFFGPGTRLTVL.

This clonotype showed up many times. This rearrangement joins TRBV20-1 to TRBJ2-7, with 11 bases identical to TRBD2. Trimming at V came to 1 base and at J to 5 bases, leaving 1 base not matched to a gene. Germline CDR1 and CDR2: DFQATT and SNEGSKA (reference sequence). CDR3 length: 13 amino acids. CDR3 loop: CSARGGLADEQYF. The CDR3 bases are TGCAGTGCTAGAGGGGGACTAGCGGACGAGCAGTACTTC.

To note about this clonotype: This may be a read error: a much more frequent sequence differs by one nucleotide. The V and J genes are TRBV4-1 and TRBJ2-7; tentative D call: TRBD2 (5 bases). The germline V gene has CDR1 MGHRA and CDR2 YSYEKL. CDR3 length: 15 residues. The CDR3 reads CASIQDHRGSYEQYF. The CDR3 nucleotides read TGCGCCAGCATCCAAGACCACCGGGGCTCCTACGAGCAGTACTTC.

This clonotype showed up many times. The chain links TRBV5-1 to TRBJ2-7; TRBD1 agrees at 7 bases. The CDR3 loop spans 13 amino acids. Germline CDR1 reads SGHRS; CDR2 reads YFSETQ. Trimming at V came to 4 bases and at J to 6 bases, leaving 7 bases not matched to a gene. CDR3 nucleotide sequence: TGCGCCAGCAGCCTGCGACAGGGCTCCGAGCAGTACTTC. Its translation is CASSLRQGSEQYF. The full variable domain, in which reference TRBV5-1 and TRBJ2-7 provide the parts outside the CDR3, is KAGVTQTPRYLIKTRGQQVTLSCSPISGHRSVSWYQQTPGQGLQFLFEYFSETQRNKGNFPGRFSGRQFSNSRSEMNVSTLELGDSALYLCASSLRQGSEQYFGPGTRLTVT.

This clonotype was counted between two and nine times. As DNA, the CDR3 is TGTGCCAGCAGCTCTTCGACAGGGATGTACGAGCAGTACTTC. Its translation: CASSSSTGMYEQYF. The chain is built from TRBV5-6 and TRBJ2-7, with 7 bases lining up with TRBD1. The J segment lost 4 bases and the V segment lost 3 bases, leaving 7 bases of the junction unmatched. This CDR3 has 14 amino acids. CDR1 is SGHDT and CDR2 is YYEEEE in the germline V gene. Together with reference TRBV5-6 and TRBJ2-7, the CDR3 gives the full variable domain: DAGVTQSPTHLIKTRGQQVTLRCSPKSGHDTVSWYQQALGQGPQFIFQYYEEEERQRGNFPDRFSGHQFPNYSSELNVNALLLGDSALYLCASSSSTGMYEQYFGPGTRLTVT.

The chain links TRBV27 to TRBJ2-5, with a weak D call TRBD1 (6 bases). The CDR3 runs 14 residues. The germline V gene encodes CDR1 MNHEY and CDR2 SMNVEV (reference sequence). Trimming took 6 bases from V and 7 from J, leaving 18 bases between them. CDR3 region: CASRPGHLMGTQYF. CDR3 nucleotides: TGTGCCAGCAGACCGGGACATTTGATGGGGACCCAGTACTTC.

This clonotype occurred a few times. V usage is TRBV19 and J usage is TRBJ2-2; the D gene is possibly TRBD2 (6 bases). With 3 bases removed from V and 7 bases from J, the gap between germline ends came to 12 bases. The CDR3 has 14 residues. Germline loops: CDR1 LNHDA, CDR2 SQIVND (reference sequence). CDR3 sequence reads: CASSIGTPIGELFF. In DNA form, the CDR3 reads TGTGCCAGTAGTATTGGGACTCCGATCGGGGAGCTGTTTTTT. The variable domain in full, completed from reference TRBV19 and TRBJ2-2, reads DGGITQSPKYLFRKEGQNVTLSCEQNLNHDAMYWYRQDPGQGLRLIYYSQIVNDFQKGDIAEGYSVSREKKESFPLTVTSAQKNPTAFYLCASSIGTPIGELFFGEGSRLTVL.

This clonotype was seen at least ten times. This chain uses TRBV7-2 with TRBJ2-3; D remains unclear. Trimming cost V 4 bases and J 7 bases, with 15 bases left between them. The CDR3 covers 14 residues. Germline CDR1 is SGHTA and CDR2 is FQGNSA. CDR3 DNA: TGTGCCAGCAGCTCCCAGAAGGGTGTAAATACGCAGTATTTT. Protein: CASSSQKGVNTQYF.

This clonotype appeared many times. V and J are TRBV15 and TRBJ2-1; D possibly uses TRBD1 or TRBD2 (5 bases each). From germline, CDR1 is LNHNV and CDR2 YYDKDF (reference sequence). The CDR3 spans 14 residues. V lost 0 bases, J lost 4 bases, and 7 bases lay in between. The DNA of the CDR3 is TGTGCCACCAGCAGAGATGGGGGATACAATGAGCAGTTCTTC. It specifies CATSRDGGYNEQFF. The complete variable domain, with remaining parts taken from reference TRBV15 and TRBJ2-1, reads DAMVIQNPRYQVTQFGKPVTLSCSQTLNHNVMYWYQQKSSQAPKLLFHYYDKDFNNEADTPDNFQSRRPNTSFCFLDIRSPGLGDTAMYLCATSRDGGYNEQFFGPGTRLTVL.

This clonotype was observed many times. The genes are TRBV10-3 and TRBJ1-1; TRBD1 matches at 8 bases. The J segment lost 1 base and the V segment lost 6 bases, leaving 4 bases of the junction unmatched. Germline assignment: CDR1 ENHRY and CDR2 SYGVKD. The CDR3 length is 14 residues. CDR3 residues: CAISGQGQNTEAFF. CDR3 DNA: TGTGCCATCAGCGGACAGGGACAGAACACTGAAGCTTTCTTT.

At least ten counts were recorded for this clonotype. The rearrangement joins TRBV28 to TRBJ2-7; D perhaps matches TRBD2 (6 bases). Deletions cut 8 bases from V and 4 bases from J, with 18 bases between. From germline, CDR1 is MDHEN and CDR2 SYDVKM. The CDR3 sequence is 14 residues long. For the CDR3, the DNA is TGTGCCAGCCTTGTGGCAGGACGGGGGTACGAGCAGTACTTC. Its protein product is CASLVAGRGYEQYF.